The sequence of this TCR beta chain was determined in a study of long-term antiretroviral therapy in people with HIV. The trim removed 1 base at V and 4 bases at J, leaving 5 bases unmatched. CDR3 length: 17 residues. Germline assignment: CDR1 SGHDN and CDR2 FVKESK. Study-level points and caveats: The study found that diversity rose after ART but stayed below transplant donor controls. Blood dates from the mid-2000s to the late 2010s, possibly under older ART regimens.

immunoSEQ v3.0 was run at survey level. Assay used: immunoSEQ multiplex PCR; TCRdb lists only in-frame clones, some missing. The table lists approximately 29,000 clones, around 80% of them singletons. With regard to this clone: Its antigen is not known.

Every HIV-positive participant received treatment in the United States. This clonotype was obtained from a man between 18 and 29 years old with HIV. The source material was unsorted PBMCs, sampled 1.5 years before starting antiretroviral therapy. The chain carries TRBV14 and TRBJ2-1; 12 nucleotides agree with TRBD1. The CDR3 is CASSQGDRGPRYNEQFF. The CDR3 DNA sequence: TGTGCCAGCAGCCAAGGGGACAGGGGGCCAAGGTACAATGAGCAGTTCTTC. The entire variable domain, with the rest obtained from reference TRBV14 and TRBJ2-1, is as follows: EAGVTQFPSHSVIEKGQTVTLRCDPISGHDNLYWYRRVMGKEIKFLLHFVKESKQDESGMPNNRFLAERTGGTYSTLKVQPAELEDSGVYFCASSQGDRGPRYNEQFFGPGTRLTVL.